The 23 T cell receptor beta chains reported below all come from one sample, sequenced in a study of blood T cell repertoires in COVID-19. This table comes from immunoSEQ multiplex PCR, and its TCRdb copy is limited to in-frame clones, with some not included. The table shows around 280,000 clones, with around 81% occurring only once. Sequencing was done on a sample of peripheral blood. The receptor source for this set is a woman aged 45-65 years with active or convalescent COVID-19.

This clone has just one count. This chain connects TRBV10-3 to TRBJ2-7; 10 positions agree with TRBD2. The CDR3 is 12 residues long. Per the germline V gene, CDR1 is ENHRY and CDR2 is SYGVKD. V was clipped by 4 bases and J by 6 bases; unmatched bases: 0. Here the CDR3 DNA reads TGTGCCATCAGTGCTAGCGGGAGCGAGCAGTACTTC. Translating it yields CAISASGSEQYF.

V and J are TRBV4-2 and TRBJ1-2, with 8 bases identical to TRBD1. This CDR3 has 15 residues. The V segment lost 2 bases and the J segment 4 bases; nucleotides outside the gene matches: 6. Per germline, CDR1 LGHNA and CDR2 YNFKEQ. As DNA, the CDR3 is TGTGCCAGCAGCCAACCGGACAGGGCCCTCTATGGCTACACCTTC. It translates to CASSQPDRALYGYTF.

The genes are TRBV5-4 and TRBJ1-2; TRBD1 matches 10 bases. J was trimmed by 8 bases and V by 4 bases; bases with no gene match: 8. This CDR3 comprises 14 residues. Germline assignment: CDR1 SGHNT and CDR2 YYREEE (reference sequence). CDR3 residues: CASSPGTGVKGYTF. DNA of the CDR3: TGTGCCAGCAGCCCCGGGACAGGGGTTAAAGGCTACACCTTC.

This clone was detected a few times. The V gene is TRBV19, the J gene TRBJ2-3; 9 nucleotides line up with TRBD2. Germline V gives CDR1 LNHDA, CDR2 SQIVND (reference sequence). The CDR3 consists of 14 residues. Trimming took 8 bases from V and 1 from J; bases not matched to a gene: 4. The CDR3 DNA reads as TGTGCCAGTCGGGCGGGAGGGCGCACAGATACGCAGTATTTT. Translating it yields CASRAGGRTDTQYF.

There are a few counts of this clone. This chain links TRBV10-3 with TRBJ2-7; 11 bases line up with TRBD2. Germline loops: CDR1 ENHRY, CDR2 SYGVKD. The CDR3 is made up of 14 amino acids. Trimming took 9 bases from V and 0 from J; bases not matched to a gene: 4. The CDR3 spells CAIRTSGPSYEQYF. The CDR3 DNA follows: TGTGCCATAAGGACTAGCGGGCCCTCCTACGAGCAGTACTTC.

The CDR3 protein is CASSQRKGQGRDWDSYEQYF. CDR3 coding DNA: TGTGCCAGCAGCCAACGTAAAGGACAGGGGCGTGATTGGGACTCCTACGAGCAGTACTTC. The V and J genes are TRBV3-1 (or the pseudogene TRBV3-2) and TRBJ2-7; TRBD1 matches at 9 bases. Germline-derived CDR1 and CDR2 are LGHDT and YNNKEL (reference sequence). Trimming cost V 2 bases and J 0 bases; bases outside gene matches: 17. This CDR3 comprises 20 residues.

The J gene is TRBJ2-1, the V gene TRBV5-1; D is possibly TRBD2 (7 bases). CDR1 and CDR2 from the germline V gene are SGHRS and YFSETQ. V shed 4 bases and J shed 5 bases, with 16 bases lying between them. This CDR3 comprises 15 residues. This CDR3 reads CASSPGGRGNNEQFF. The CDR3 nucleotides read TGCGCCAGCAGCCCCGGGGGGCGGGGAAACAATGAGCAGTTCTTC.

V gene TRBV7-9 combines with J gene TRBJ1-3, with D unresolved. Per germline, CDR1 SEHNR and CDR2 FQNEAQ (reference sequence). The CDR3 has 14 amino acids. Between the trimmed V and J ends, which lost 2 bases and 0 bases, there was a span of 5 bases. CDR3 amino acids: CASSLSNSGNTIYF. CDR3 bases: TGTGCCAGCAGCTTATCCAACTCTGGAAACACCATATATTTT.

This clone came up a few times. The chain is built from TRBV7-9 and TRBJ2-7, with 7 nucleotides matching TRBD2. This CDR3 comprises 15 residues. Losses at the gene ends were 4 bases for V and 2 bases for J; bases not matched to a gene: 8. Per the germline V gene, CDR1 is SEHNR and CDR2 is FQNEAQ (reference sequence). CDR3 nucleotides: TGTGCCAGCAGCTCTCGGGGGGATGTTGCCTACGAGCAGTACTTC. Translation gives CASSSRGDVAYEQYF.

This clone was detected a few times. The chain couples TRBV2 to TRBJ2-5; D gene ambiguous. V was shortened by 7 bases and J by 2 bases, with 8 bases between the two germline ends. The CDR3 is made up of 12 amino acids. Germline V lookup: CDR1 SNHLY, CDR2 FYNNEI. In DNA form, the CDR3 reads TGTGCCAGCACCTATACTCAAGAGACCCAGTACTTC. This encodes CASTYTQETQYF.

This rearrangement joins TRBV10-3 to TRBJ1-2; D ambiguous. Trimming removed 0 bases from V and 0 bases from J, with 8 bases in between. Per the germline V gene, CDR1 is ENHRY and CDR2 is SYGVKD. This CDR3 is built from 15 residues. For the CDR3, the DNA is TGTGCCATCAGTGAGTCGACTGTTCCTAACTATGGCTACACCTTC. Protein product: CAISESTVPNYGYTF.

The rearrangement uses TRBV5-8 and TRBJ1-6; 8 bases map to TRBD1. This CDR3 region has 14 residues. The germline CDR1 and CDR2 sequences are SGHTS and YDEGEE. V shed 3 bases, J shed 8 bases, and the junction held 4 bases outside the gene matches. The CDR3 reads CASSSGQGYSPLHF. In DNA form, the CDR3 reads TGTGCCAGCAGCTCCGGACAGGGCTATTCACCCCTCCACTTT.

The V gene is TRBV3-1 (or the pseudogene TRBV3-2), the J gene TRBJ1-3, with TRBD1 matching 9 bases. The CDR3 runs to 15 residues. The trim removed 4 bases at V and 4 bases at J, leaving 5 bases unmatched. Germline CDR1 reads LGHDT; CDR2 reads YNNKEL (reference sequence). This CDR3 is CASSPGTGRGNTIYF. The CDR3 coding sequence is TGTGCCAGCAGCCCGGGGACAGGGCGCGGAAACACCATATATTTT.

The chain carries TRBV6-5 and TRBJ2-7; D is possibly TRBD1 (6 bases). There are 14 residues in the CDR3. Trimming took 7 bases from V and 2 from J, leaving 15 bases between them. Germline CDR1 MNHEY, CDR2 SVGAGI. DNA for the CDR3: TGTGCCAGCACCCCGGGACAAAATCCCTACGAGCAGTACTTC. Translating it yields CASTPGQNPYEQYF.

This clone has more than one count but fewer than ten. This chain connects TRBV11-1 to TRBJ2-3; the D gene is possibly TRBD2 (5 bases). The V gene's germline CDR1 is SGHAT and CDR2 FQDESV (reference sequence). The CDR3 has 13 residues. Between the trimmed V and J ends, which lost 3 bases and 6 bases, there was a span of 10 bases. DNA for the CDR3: TGTGCCAGCAGCTTTGGGAGTGGTGATACGCAGTATTTT. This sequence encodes CASSFGSGDTQYF.

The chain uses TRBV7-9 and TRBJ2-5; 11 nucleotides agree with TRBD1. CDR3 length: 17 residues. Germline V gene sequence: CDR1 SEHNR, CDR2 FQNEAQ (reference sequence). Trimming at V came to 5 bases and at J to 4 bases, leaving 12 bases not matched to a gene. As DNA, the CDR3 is TGTGCCAGCAGCCCTCACCTCGGACAGGGGGCAGGAGAGACCCAGTACTTC. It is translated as CASSPHLGQGAGETQYF.

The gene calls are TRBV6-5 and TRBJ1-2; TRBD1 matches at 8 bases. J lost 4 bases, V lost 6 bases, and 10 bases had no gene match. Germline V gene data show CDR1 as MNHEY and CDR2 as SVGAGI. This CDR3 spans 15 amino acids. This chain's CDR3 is CASRKQVGQGYGYTF. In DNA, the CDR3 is TGTGCCAGCAGGAAGCAGGTCGGACAGGGCTATGGCTACACCTTC.

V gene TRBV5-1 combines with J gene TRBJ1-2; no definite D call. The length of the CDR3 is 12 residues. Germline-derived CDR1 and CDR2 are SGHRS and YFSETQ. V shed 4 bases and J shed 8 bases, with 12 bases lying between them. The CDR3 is CASSTDYRGYTF. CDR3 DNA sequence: TGCGCCAGCAGCACCGATTATCGGGGCTACACCTTC.

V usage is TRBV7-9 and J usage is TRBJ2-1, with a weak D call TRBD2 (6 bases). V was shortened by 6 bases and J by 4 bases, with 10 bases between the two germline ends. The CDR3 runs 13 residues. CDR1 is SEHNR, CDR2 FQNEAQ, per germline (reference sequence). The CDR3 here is CASRIGGYNEQFF. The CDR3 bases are TGTGCCAGCAGAATAGGAGGGTACAATGAGCAGTTCTTC.

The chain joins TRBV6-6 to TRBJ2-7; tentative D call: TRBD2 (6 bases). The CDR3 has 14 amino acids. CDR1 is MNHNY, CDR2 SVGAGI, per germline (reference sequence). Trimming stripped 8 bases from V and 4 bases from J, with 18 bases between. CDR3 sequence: CASDGRPSSYEQYF. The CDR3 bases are TGTGCCAGCGATGGGAGGCCTTCCTCTTACGAGCAGTACTTC.

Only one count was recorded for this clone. This CDR3 is CASSPLTGGLAEAFF. The CDR3 region has the DNA TGTGCCAGCAGTCCCTTGACAGGGGGCCTGGCAGAAGCTTTCTTT. The V gene is TRBV6-5, the J gene TRBJ1-1; 10 bases fit TRBD1. The CDR3 spans 15 residues. V lost 5 bases to trimming and J lost 8 bases; unmatched junction nucleotides: 11. Per germline, CDR1 MNHEY and CDR2 SVGAGI.

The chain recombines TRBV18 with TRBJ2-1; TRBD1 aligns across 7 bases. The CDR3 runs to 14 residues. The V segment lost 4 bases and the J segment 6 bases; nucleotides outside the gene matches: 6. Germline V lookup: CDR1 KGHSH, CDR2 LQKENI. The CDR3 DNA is TGTGCCAGCTCACTCGGTGCAGGGGGCAATGAGCAGTTCTTC. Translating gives CASSLGAGGNEQFF. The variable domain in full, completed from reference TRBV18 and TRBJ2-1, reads NAGVMQNPRHLVRRRGQEARLRCSPMKGHSHVYWYRQLPEEGLKFMVYLQKENIIDESGMPKERFSAEFPKEGPSILRIQQVVRGDSAAYFCASSLGAGGNEQFFGPGTRLTVL.

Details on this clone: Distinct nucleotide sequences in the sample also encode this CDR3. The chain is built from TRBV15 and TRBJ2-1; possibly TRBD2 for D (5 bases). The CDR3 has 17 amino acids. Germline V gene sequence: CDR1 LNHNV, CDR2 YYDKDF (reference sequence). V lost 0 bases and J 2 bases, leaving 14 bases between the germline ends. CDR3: CATSRDRGSGTYNEQFF. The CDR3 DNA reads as TGTGCCACCAGCAGAGATCGAGGGAGTGGTACCTACAATGAGCAGTTCTTC.